The 26 T cell receptor beta chains listed next were all sequenced from one sample in a study of T cells in Graves' hyperthyroidism and ophthalmopathy. TCR beta CDR3 regions were amplified from RNA transcripts. The HTBI primer set was used in a first-round RT-PCR of the TCR CDR3. TCRdb re-derived calls from the multiplex PCR reads in MiXCR, one entry per CDR3 protein. The table lists fewer than 350,000 distinct CDR3 sequences, 21% of them singletons. The sample comprised blood. All receptors come from a woman between 50 and 59 years old with Graves' hyperthyroidism.

The sample holds many counts of this clonotype. This chain connects TRBV7-9 to TRBJ2-7; 9 bases line up with TRBD1. Germline V gene sequence: CDR1 SEHNR, CDR2 FQNEAQ (reference sequence). Trimming took 4 bases from V and 5 from J; bases not matched to a gene: 9. This CDR3 comprises 15 residues. The CDR3 region is CASSSRDRVADEQYF. The DNA for the CDR3 is TGTGCCAGCAGCTCCAGGGACAGGGTAGCGGACGAGCAGTACTTC.

The chain is built from TRBV4-2 and TRBJ2-1, with TRBD2 as a possible D gene (5 bases). Trimming left V 1 base short and J 14 bases short, with 15 bases between. The CDR3 extends over 13 amino acids. CDR1 LGHNA and CDR2 YNFKEQ come from the germline V gene. In DNA, the CDR3 is TGTGCCAGCAGCCAAGTAGGGAGCGCTCGGAAGTTCTTC. This encodes CASSQVGSARKFF.

This clonotype was seen a handful of times. The CDR3 region has the DNA TGTGCCAGCAGTTGGGCTCCGAGCTACGAGCAGTACTTC. Translated, it gives CASSWAPSYEQYF. The chain employs TRBV27 and TRBJ2-7; no clear D. V lost 4 bases and J 3 bases, leaving 10 bases between the germline ends. Per germline, CDR1 MNHEY and CDR2 SMNVEV (reference sequence). The CDR3 covers 13 residues.

This clonotype was detected ten times or more. V gene TRBV7-9 combines with J gene TRBJ1-6, with D tentatively TRBD1 (5 bases). CDR3 length: 14 amino acids. Germline lookup yields CDR1 SEHNR and CDR2 FQNEAQ (reference sequence). Trimming shortened V by 5 bases and J by 7 bases, and 12 bases separated the two germline ends. CDR3 sequence reads: CASSAGRTNSPLHF. The CDR3 DNA reads TGTGCCAGCAGCGCGGGACGGACCAATTCACCCCTCCACTTT.

This clonotype was seen a handful of times. The final CDR3 position lacks the conserved phenylalanine or tryptophan, pointing to a likely read error. The chain uses TRBV2 and TRBJ1-2, with TRBD1 identical over 7 bases. Trimming at V came to 6 bases and at J to 0 bases, leaving 10 bases not matched to a gene. Germline values: CDR1 SNHLY, CDR2 FYNNEI. This CDR3 has 16 amino acids. The CDR3 loop is CASSQKQGPSNYGYTL. The CDR3 DNA sequence: TGTGCCAGCAGCCAGAAACAGGGGCCTTCTAACTATGGCTACACCCTC.

The V call is TRBV27, the J call TRBJ1-5; 7 bases agree with TRBD1. Germline V gene data show CDR1 as MNHEY and CDR2 as SMNVEV (reference sequence). The CDR3 covers 13 residues. The V gene end was trimmed by 3 bases and the J gene end by 9 bases; junction bases not matched to a gene: 5. The CDR3 sequence: CASSLGQIAPQHF. The CDR3 DNA is TGTGCCAGCAGTTTGGGACAGATCGCGCCCCAGCATTTT.

This chain joins TRBV2 and TRBJ1-2; D possibly corresponds to TRBD1 (6 bases). Germline V gene sequence: CDR1 SNHLY, CDR2 FYNNEI. This CDR3 contains 13 residues. V was shortened by 2 bases and J by 7 bases, with 11 bases between the two germline ends. This CDR3 reads CASSETGRSGYTF. CDR3 sequence (DNA): TGTGCCAGCAGTGAAACAGGGCGATCTGGCTACACCTTC.

This clonotype showed up just a few times. The genes are TRBV29-1 and TRBJ2-2; the D is unclear. From germline, CDR1 is SQVTM and CDR2 ANQGSEA. V was cut by 0 bases and J by 6 bases, with 14 bases left in between. The length of the CDR3 is 15 residues. The CDR3 here is CSVEDTGGRAGELFF. The CDR3 nucleotides are TGCAGCGTTGAAGATACGGGTGGTCGGGCCGGGGAGCTGTTTTTT.

The CDR3 bases are TGTGCCTGGAGTGTACCCGGGGGCGCTTCCAAAAACATTCAGTACTTC. Protein product: CAWSVPGGASKNIQYF. The V gene is TRBV30, the J gene TRBJ2-4; D is tentatively TRBD1 or TRBD2 (6 bases each). The germline V gene encodes CDR1 GTSNPN and CDR2 SVGIG (reference sequence). CDR3 length: 16 residues. The V end lost 0 bases, the J end lost 2 bases, and 14 bases lay between the germline ends.

This clonotype was seen ten or more times. The chain uses TRBV6-1 and TRBJ2-3; 11 positions agree with TRBD2. The CDR3 is 16 residues long. Trimming took 2 bases from V and 6 from J; bases not matched to a gene: 7. Germline loops: CDR1 MNHNS, CDR2 SASEGT. CDR3: CASSERVAGGPDTQYF. For the CDR3, the DNA is TGTGCCAGCAGTGAACGGGTAGCGGGAGGGCCGGATACGCAGTATTTT.

In this sample, this clonotype turned up many times. This chain uses TRBV20-1 with TRBJ1-6; 9 bases align to TRBD1. This CDR3 region has 13 residues. J lost 11 bases, V lost 6 bases, and 8 bases had no gene match. In germline, CDR1 is DFQATT, CDR2 SNEGSKA (reference sequence). In nucleotides, the CDR3 is TGCAGTGCGCGGGACAGGGCCTTACCACCCCTCCACTTT. Translating gives CSARDRALPPLHF.

This clonotype has more than one count but fewer than ten. Possible read error: a much larger clone is one base away. The genes are TRBV11-1 and TRBJ2-1; 14 nucleotides align to TRBD2. This CDR3 has 15 residues. Germline-derived CDR1 and CDR2 are SGHAT and FQDESV (reference sequence). The DNA for the CDR3 is TGTGCCAGCAGCCCGGGACTAGCGGGAGAAAATGGGCAGTTCTTC. This sequence encodes CASSPGLAGENGQFF.

This clonotype was seen ten or more times. V is TRBV7-9 and J is TRBJ2-3, with 7 bases identical to TRBD2. The CDR3 extends over 16 amino acids. V shed 2 bases, J shed 0 bases, and the junction held 5 bases outside the gene matches. Germline CDR1 SEHNR, CDR2 FQNEAQ (reference sequence). CDR3 sequence (DNA): TGTGCCAGCAGCTTATATGGGCGGGGGAGCACAGATACGCAGTATTTT. The encoded protein is CASSLYGRGSTDTQYF.

This clonotype was detected many times. V gene TRBV20-1 combines with J gene TRBJ1-2; tentative D call: TRBD1 (5 bases). V gave up 3 bases and J gave up 7 bases, with 18 bases separating them. The germline V gene has CDR1 DFQATT and CDR2 SNEGSKA (reference sequence). The CDR3 is 14 residues long. CDR3: CSASPQGPWRGYTF. CDR3 nucleotides: TGCAGTGCTAGCCCCCAGGGACCGTGGCGTGGCTACACCTTC.

This clonotype was detected many times. J is TRBJ2-7 and V is TRBV7-8; D is possibly TRBD2 (5 bases). Trimming pared 2 bases from V and 2 bases from J, leaving 10 bases between. The V gene's germline CDR1 is SGHVS and CDR2 FQNEAQ. CDR3 length: 14 residues. The chain's CDR3 is CASSLSGETYEQYF. CDR3 bases: TGTGCCAGCAGCTTATCCGGGGAAACCTACGAGCAGTACTTC.

A few counts support this clonotype. The chain uses TRBV6-2 or TRBV6-3 and TRBJ2-7; the D gene is possibly TRBD1 (6 bases). Germline lookup yields CDR1 MNHEY and CDR2 SVGEGT. The CDR3 consists of 14 residues. V lost 5 bases and J lost 7, with 18 bases in between. The CDR3 here is CASSRVDSRGEQYF. The CDR3 DNA reads TGTGCCAGCAGTCGGGTAGACAGCAGGGGTGAGCAGTACTTC.

This clonotype was counted many times. The rearrangement joins TRBV11-2 to TRBJ2-1, with 9 bases that match TRBD2. The CDR3 consists of 15 residues. Germline V gene lookup returns CDR1 SGHAT and CDR2 FQNNGV. J was trimmed by 4 bases and V by 5 bases; bases with no gene match: 6. The CDR3 coding sequence is TGTGCCAGCAGCCCGGTCGCGGGGGGGTACAATGAGCAGTTCTTC. It is translated as CASSPVAGGYNEQFF.

This clonotype has just a few counts. The rearrangement links TRBV6-1 to TRBJ2-1; no clear D. The CDR3 runs to 15 residues. Germline CDR1 reads MNHNS; CDR2 reads SASEGT. Trimming removed 2 bases at V and 3 bases at J, with 11 bases between. CDR3 DNA: TGTGCCAGCAGTGAACAGGCTTTTGTCTACAATGAGCAGTTCTTC. Translation: CASSEQAFVYNEQFF.

This clonotype has ten or more counts. This chain uses TRBV6-1 with TRBJ2-3, with 14 bases fitting TRBD2. Germline V gene lookup returns CDR1 MNHNS and CDR2 SASEGT. There are 16 residues in the CDR3. Losses at the gene ends were 6 bases for V and 4 bases for J; bases not matched to a gene: 6. The CDR3, as DNA: TGTGCCAGCAGGCAGGGGGGACTAGCGGGAGCAGATACGCAGTATTTT. Its translation is CASRQGGLAGADTQYF.

This clonotype was seen ten or more times. One end of the junction is discordant with germline, which a read error may explain. This chain uses TRBV3-1 with TRBJ1-2, with D maybe TRBD1 (5 bases). The CDR3 runs 14 residues. Germline CDR1 reads LGHDT; CDR2 reads YNNKEL (reference sequence). CDR3 nucleotide sequence: TGTGCCAGCAGCCTCCGGGGGGGACGCTATGACTACACCTTC. Amino acid sequence: CASSLRGGRYDYTF.

This clonotype was observed a few times. This chain connects TRBV7-2 to TRBJ2-2, with D hard to call. Trimming took 4 bases from V and 7 from J, leaving 7 bases between them. Germline V gives CDR1 SGHTA, CDR2 FQGNSA. The CDR3 sequence is 12 residues long. The CDR3, as DNA: TGTGCCAGCAGCTCGACTTACGGGGAGCTGTTTTTT. This gives the protein CASSSTYGELFF.

The table lists this clonotype with many counts. The V and J genes are TRBV6-6 and TRBJ2-5; D not certain. V was trimmed by 0 bases and J by 4 bases, leaving 3 bases between them. The CDR3 has 12 amino acids. From germline, CDR1 is MNHNY and CDR2 SVGAGI (reference sequence). The CDR3 DNA is TGTGCCAGCAGTTACTCGATAGAGACCCAGTACTTC. This sequence encodes CASSYSIETQYF.

The chain links TRBV10-3 to TRBJ1-2; D possibly corresponds to TRBD1 (5 bases). Germline CDR1 and CDR2: ENHRY and SYGVKD. This CDR3 is 14 amino acids long. Between the trimmed V and J ends, which lost 7 bases and 3 bases, there was a span of 15 bases. CDR3 sequence reads: CAITEDGRDYGYTF. The CDR3 DNA reads TGTGCCATCACCGAAGATGGCAGGGACTATGGCTACACCTTC.

This clonotype was picked up many times. V and J are TRBV20-1 and TRBJ2-7; TRBD2 aligns across 9 bases. The CDR3 runs 13 residues. Trimming at V came to 5 bases and at J to 2 bases, leaving 4 bases not matched to a gene. CDR1 and CDR2 from the germline V gene are DFQATT and SNEGSKA (reference sequence). The CDR3 DNA is TGCAGTGCTCGAGGCGGGGGGGCCTACGAGCAGTACTTC. Translation: CSARGGGAYEQYF.

The sample holds many counts of this clonotype. The V gene is TRBV20-1, the J gene TRBJ1-1; D is undetermined. V was trimmed by 0 bases and J by 2 bases, leaving 16 bases between them. The CDR3 has 16 amino acids. Per germline, CDR1 DFQATT and CDR2 SNEGSKA (reference sequence). The CDR3 protein is CSARDLSGIYNTEAFF. The DNA for the CDR3 is TGCAGTGCTAGAGATCTTTCCGGAATATATAACACTGAAGCTTTCTTT.

This chain links TRBV20-1 with TRBJ2-1; no reliable D call. The CDR3 is 11 amino acids. From germline, CDR1 is DFQATT and CDR2 SNEGSKA (reference sequence). With 4 bases removed from V and 5 bases from J, the gap between germline ends came to 6 bases. CDR3 sequence reads: CSAKVHNEQFF. Written as DNA, the CDR3 is TGCAGTGCTAAAGTCCACAATGAGCAGTTCTTC.